Below, one TCR beta chain is given with its context. Individuals aged roughly 18 to 95 years were recruited from roughly 23 US areas. Two negative PCRs, clearance, or symptom resolution characterized the recovered Cohort 3 donors. Clones were sequenced by immunoSEQ multiplex PCR, and TCRdb holds only the in-frame ones, with some missing. Of 350,000 or so clones listed, more than 90% are singletons. The entry originates in a study of blood T cell repertoires in COVID-19. The receptor was isolated from a woman in her twenties or thirties who had recovered from COVID-19. The material sequenced was PBMCs or T cells enriched from blood (not recorded which).

In DNA form, the CDR3 reads TGTGCCAGCTCCAGGGGGCTTGGGGCCTACGAGCAGTACTTC. It encodes CASSRGLGAYEQYF. This rearrangement joins TRBV5-5 to TRBJ2-7, with TRBD1 identical over 8 bases. Germline V gives CDR1 SGHKS, CDR2 YYEKEE (reference sequence). This CDR3 comprises 14 residues. The J segment lost 2 bases and the V segment lost 7 bases, leaving 8 bases of the junction unmatched. The full variable domain, in which reference TRBV5-5 and TRBJ2-7 provide the parts outside the CDR3, is DAGVTQSPTHLIKTRGQQVTLRCSPISGHKSVSWYQQVLGQGPQFIFQYYEKEERGRGNFPDRFSARQFPNYSSELNVNALLLGDSALYLCASSRGLGAYEQYFGPGTRLTVT.